What follows are 20 T cell receptor beta chains derived from one specimen sequenced in a study of PD-1 blockade in classical Hodgkin lymphoma. Only in-frame clones appear in the TCRdb table, and some are missing; sequencing was by immunoSEQ multiplex PCR. The data contain about 72,000 clones, approximately 94% of them seen just once; the ten biggest clones take up about 8%. Relapses following autologous stem cell transplantation were seen in all patients, with brentuximab vedotin exposure varying. The sequences come from peripheral blood mononuclear cells (PBMCs), collected at baseline. The origin of the receptors is a human donor with classical Hodgkin lymphoma.

The chain has TRBV7-9 and TRBJ2-5; D is perhaps TRBD1 (5 bases). CDR3 length equals 15 residues. V was pared by 5 bases and J by 5 bases, with 18 bases between. The germline V gene has CDR1 SEHNR and CDR2 FQNEAQ (reference sequence). CDR3 amino acids: CASSTIQVLGETQYF. The CDR3 DNA sequence: TGTGCCAGCAGCACCATACAGGTCCTAGGGGAGACCCAGTACTTC.

The chain is built from TRBV6-5 and TRBJ2-4, with D perhaps matching TRBD1 (6 bases). Trimming removed 6 bases at V and 3 bases at J, with 15 bases between. The CDR3 is 15 residues long. Germline V gene sequence: CDR1 MNHEY, CDR2 SVGAGI. The CDR3 here is CASRKRQVDKNIQYF. CDR3 coding DNA: TGTGCCAGCAGAAAAAGACAGGTCGACAAAAACATTCAGTACTTC.

This chain connects TRBV30 to TRBJ1-5; D perhaps matches TRBD1 (6 bases). CDR1 and CDR2 from the germline V gene are GTSNPN and SVGIG (reference sequence). This CDR3 is 15 amino acids long. Trimming stripped 1 base from V and 1 base from J, with 11 bases between. The CDR3 here is CAWSDRDWSNQPQHF. As DNA, the CDR3 is TGTGCCTGGAGTGACAGGGATTGGAGCAATCAGCCCCAGCATTTT. Using reference TRBV30 and TRBJ1-5 for the parts outside the CDR3, the full variable domain is SQTIHQWPATLVQPVGSPLSLECTVEGTSNPNLYWYRQAAGRGLQLLFYSVGIGQISSEVPQNLSASRPQDRQFILSSKKLLLSDSGFYLCAWSDRDWSNQPQHFGDGTRLSIL.

On this clone itself: Other nucleotide sequences from this sample produce the same CDR3. The CDR3 reads CASSLSRSYEQYF. DNA of the CDR3: TGTGCCAGCAGTTTATCTCGGTCCTACGAGCAGTACTTC. This rearrangement joins TRBV27 to TRBJ2-7; D remains unclear. The CDR3 has 13 residues. CDR1 and CDR2 from the germline V gene are MNHEY and SMNVEV (reference sequence). The V end was cut by 0 bases, the J end by 1 base, with 4 bases between.

This sequence joins TRBV5-6 and TRBJ1-1, with D uncertain. Trimming shortened V by 1 base and J by 1 base, and 5 bases separated the two germline ends. CDR1 is SGHDT, CDR2 YYEEEE, per germline. The CDR3 is 13 amino acids. CDR3 coding DNA: TGTGCCAGCAGCTTGTTCGGGAACACTGAAGCTTTCTTT. Translated: CASSLFGNTEAFF.

This clone was seen more than once but under ten times. This sequence joins TRBV5-1 and TRBJ2-2; 13 bases align to TRBD2. After removal of 4 bases from V and 8 bases from J, the junction contained 8 bases not matched to a gene. CDR1 and CDR2 from the germline V gene are SGHRS and YFSETQ. The CDR3 contains 16 residues. The CDR3 region is CASSGGLAGVRGELFF. Written as DNA, the CDR3 is TGCGCCAGCAGCGGAGGACTAGCGGGAGTACGGGGGGAGCTGTTTTTT.

This chain uses TRBV20-1 with TRBJ1-2, with unresolved D. V lost 4 bases, J lost 8 bases, and 2 bases lay in between. This CDR3 region has 8 residues. Germline V gene lookup returns CDR1 DFQATT and CDR2 SNEGSKA (reference sequence). CDR3 nucleotide sequence: TGCAGTGCTAAGGGCTACACCTTC. This translates into CSAKGYTF.

The rearrangement uses TRBV2 and TRBJ1-6; 10 bases are a match to TRBD1. The CDR3 extends over 15 amino acids. V lost 2 bases and J lost 9; bases outside the gene matches: 4. CDR1 is SNHLY, CDR2 FYNNEI, per germline. The CDR3 DNA sequence: TGTGCCAGCAGTGAAACGGGACAGGGGACTTCACCCCTCCACTTT. Encoded protein: CASSETGQGTSPLHF. The variable domain in full, with the rest retrieved from reference TRBV2 and TRBJ1-6, is EPEVTQTPSHQVTQMGQEVILRCVPISNHLYFYWYRQILGQKVEFLVSFYNNEISEKSEIFDDQFSVERPDGSNFTLKIRSTKLEDSAMYFCASSETGQGTSPLHFGNGTRLTVT.

The genes are TRBV11-2 and TRBJ1-5; D is undetermined. Trimming took off 2 bases at V and 11 bases at J, with 10 bases between the two ends. The CDR3 runs 12 residues. Germline V CDR1 and CDR2: SGHAT, FQNNGV. The CDR3 DNA reads as TGTGCCAGCAGCTTAAATGGGGAAACCCAGCATTTT. Translation: CASSLNGETQHF.

This chain's CDR3 is CASSLATGQETQYF. As DNA, the CDR3 is TGTGCCAGCAGCTTAGCGACAGGGCAAGAGACCCAGTACTTC. J is TRBJ2-5 and V is TRBV7-6, with 7 bases matching TRBD1. The germline gives CDR1 SGHVS, CDR2 FNYEAQ. The CDR3 contains 14 residues. V shed 0 bases, J shed 2 bases, and the junction held 0 bases outside the gene matches.

The chain couples TRBV28 to TRBJ2-3; D gene ambiguous. V lost 4 bases and J 1 base, leaving 9 bases between the germline ends. Germline CDR1 reads MDHEN; CDR2 reads SYDVKM. This CDR3 is 14 amino acids long. The CDR3, as DNA: TGTGCCAGCAGTTCATCGTCGGGCACAGATACGCAGTATTTT. Amino acid sequence: CASSSSSGTDTQYF.

J is TRBJ2-7 and V is TRBV6-5, with 12 bases fitting TRBD1. CDR3 length equals 15 residues. Trimming took 4 bases from V and 2 from J; bases not matched to a gene: 3. Germline V gives CDR1 MNHEY, CDR2 SVGAGI. CDR3 region: CASSFGTGGPYEQYF. The CDR3 region has the DNA TGTGCCAGCAGTTTTGGGACAGGGGGCCCCTACGAGCAGTACTTC.

The CDR3 nucleotides are TGTGCCAGCAGCTTGGACAGGCACACCGGGGAGCTGTTTTTT. Its protein is CASSLDRHTGELFF. V is TRBV9 and J is TRBJ2-2, with TRBD1 matching 7 bases. Germline lookup yields CDR1 SGDLS and CDR2 YYNGEE. The CDR3 is 14 residues long. V was clipped by 4 bases and J by 3 bases; unmatched bases: 3.

The chain uses TRBV9 and TRBJ2-3, with TRBD2 as a possible D gene (5 bases). CDR1 and CDR2 from the germline V gene are SGDLS and YYNGEE. CDR3 length equals 15 residues. The V end lost 0 bases, the J end lost 3 bases, and 11 bases lay between the germline ends. The chain's CDR3 is CASSVGESRTDTQYF. In DNA form, the CDR3 reads TGTGCCAGCAGCGTAGGGGAGAGTAGGACAGATACGCAGTATTTT.

By sample fraction, this clone is medium-sized. The chain recombines TRBV7-9 with TRBJ1-1; D unresolved. V lost 6 bases, J lost 3 bases, and 8 bases lay in between. This CDR3 has 12 amino acids. Germline-derived CDR1 and CDR2 are SEHNR and FQNEAQ (reference sequence). The CDR3 DNA sequence: TGTGCCAGCAGAGGGCTGGACACTGAAGCTTTCTTT. It translates to CASRGLDTEAFF.

The rearrangement links TRBV5-1 to TRBJ2-5; no reliable D call. The germline gives CDR1 SGHRS, CDR2 YFSETQ. V lost 6 bases and J lost 6, with 12 bases in between. The CDR3 sequence is 12 residues long. CDR3 nucleotide sequence: TGCGCCAGCAAGCCAGCGAGGCAGACCCAGTACTTC. Encoded protein: CASKPARQTQYF.

The table lists this clone with a count of one. This chain links TRBV7-7 with TRBJ2-1; 7 bases agree with TRBD2. Unmatched junction bases numbered 6, after V lost 1 base and J lost 9 bases. Germline V gene sequence: CDR1 SSHAT, CDR2 FNYEAQ (reference sequence). This CDR3 is 14 amino acids long. CDR3 in amino acids: CASSLDSGGTEQFF. CDR3 DNA: TGTGCCAGCAGCTTAGACTCGGGGGGAACTGAGCAGTTCTTC.

The gene calls are TRBV5-6 and TRBJ1-2; D gene unclear. Trimming stripped 4 bases from V and 5 bases from J, with 6 bases between. Per germline, CDR1 SGHDT and CDR2 YYEEEE. The CDR3 contains 11 residues. This chain's CDR3 is CASSRNYGYTF. CDR3 nucleotides: TGTGCCAGCAGCCGGAATTATGGCTACACCTTC. Together with reference TRBV5-6 and TRBJ1-2, the CDR3 gives the full variable domain: DAGVTQSPTHLIKTRGQQVTLRCSPKSGHDTVSWYQQALGQGPQFIFQYYEEEERQRGNFPDRFSGHQFPNYSSELNVNALLLGDSALYLCASSRNYGYTFGSGTRLTVV.

V gene TRBV25-1 combines with J gene TRBJ2-3; D is unclear. The CDR3 has 14 amino acids. The germline gives CDR1 MGHDK, CDR2 SYGVNS. Trimming took 7 bases from V and 0 from J, leaving 11 bases between them. The CDR3 region is CASTPSLSTDTQYF. The CDR3, as DNA: TGTGCCAGCACCCCCTCGCTTAGCACAGATACGCAGTATTTT.

This chain joins TRBV5-1 and TRBJ2-5; 8 nucleotides agree with TRBD2. Per the germline V gene, CDR1 is SGHRS and CDR2 is YFSETQ. This CDR3 is built from 14 residues. The trim removed 0 bases at V and 4 bases at J, leaving 2 bases unmatched. CDR3 nucleotide sequence: TGCGCCAGCAGCTTGGCGGGGGGGCTAGAGACCCAGTACTTC. It encodes CASSLAGGLETQYF.